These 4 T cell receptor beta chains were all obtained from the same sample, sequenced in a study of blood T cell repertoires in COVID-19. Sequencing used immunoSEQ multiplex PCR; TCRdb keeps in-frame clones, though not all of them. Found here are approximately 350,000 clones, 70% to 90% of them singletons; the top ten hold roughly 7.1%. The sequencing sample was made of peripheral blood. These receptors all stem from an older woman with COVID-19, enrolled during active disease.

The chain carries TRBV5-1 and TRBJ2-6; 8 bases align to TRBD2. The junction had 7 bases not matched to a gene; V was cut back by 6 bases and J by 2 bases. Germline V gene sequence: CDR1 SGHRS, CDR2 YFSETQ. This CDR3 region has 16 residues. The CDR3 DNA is TGCGCCAGCAACCGGGCGGGGGGCGCTGGGGCCAACGTCCTGACTTTC. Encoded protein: CASNRAGGAGANVLTF.

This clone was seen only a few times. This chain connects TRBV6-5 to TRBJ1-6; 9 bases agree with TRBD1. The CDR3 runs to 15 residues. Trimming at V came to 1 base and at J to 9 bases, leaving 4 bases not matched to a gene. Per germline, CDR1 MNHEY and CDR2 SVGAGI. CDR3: CASSYLGQGGSPLHF. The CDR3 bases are TGTGCCAGCAGTTACTTGGGACAGGGTGGTTCACCCCTCCACTTT.

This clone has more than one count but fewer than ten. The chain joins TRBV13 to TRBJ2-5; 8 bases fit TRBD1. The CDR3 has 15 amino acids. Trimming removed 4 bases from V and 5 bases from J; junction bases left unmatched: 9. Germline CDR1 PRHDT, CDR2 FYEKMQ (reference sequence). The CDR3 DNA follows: TGTGCCAGCAGCTCCGACAGGGGTGGTGGGGAGACCCAGTACTTC. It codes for CASSSDRGGGETQYF. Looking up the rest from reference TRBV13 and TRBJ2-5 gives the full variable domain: AAGVIQSPRHLIKEKRETATLKCYPIPRHDTVYWYQQGPGQDPQFLISFYEKMQSDKGSIPDRFSAQQFSDYHSELNMSSLELGDSALYFCASSSDRGGGETQYFGPGTRLLVL.

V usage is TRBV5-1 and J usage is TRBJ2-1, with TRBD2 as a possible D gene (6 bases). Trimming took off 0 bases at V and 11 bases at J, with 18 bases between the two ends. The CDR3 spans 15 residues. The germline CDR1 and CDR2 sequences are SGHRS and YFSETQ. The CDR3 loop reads CASSLEGLGRGQQFF. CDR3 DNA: TGCGCCAGCAGCTTGGAGGGACTGGGACGCGGGCAGCAGTTCTTC. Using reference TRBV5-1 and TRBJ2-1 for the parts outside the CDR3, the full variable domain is KAGVTQTPRYLIKTRGQQVTLSCSPISGHRSVSWYQQTPGQGLQFLFEYFSETQRNKGNFPGRFSGRQFSNSRSEMNVSTLELGDSALYLCASSLEGLGRGQQFFGPGTRLTVL.